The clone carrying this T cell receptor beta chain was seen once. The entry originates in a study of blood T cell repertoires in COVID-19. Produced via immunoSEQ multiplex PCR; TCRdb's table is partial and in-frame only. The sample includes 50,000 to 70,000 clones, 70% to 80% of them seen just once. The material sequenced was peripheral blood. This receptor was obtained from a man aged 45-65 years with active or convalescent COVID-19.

The CDR3 nucleotides read TGTGCCAGCAGCCAAGTTCTGGAAGGAGGGGGCCGTAGCTCTGGAAACACCATATATTTT. Translation: CASSQVLEGGGRSSGNTIYF. This chain uses TRBV13 with TRBJ1-3, with 7 positions matching TRBD1. CDR1 PRHDT and CDR2 FYEKMQ come from the germline V gene (reference sequence). The V gene end was trimmed by 5 bases and the J gene end by 0 bases; junction bases not matched to a gene: 19. CDR3 length: 20 amino acids.